The 2 T cell receptor beta chains below all came from one sample that was sequenced in a study of technical replicates of blood from several donors. Clones were read by immunoSEQ multiplex PCR, and TCRdb kept only the in-frame ones, dropping some. The sample holds some 80,000 clones, roughly 92% seen once. The sequenced sample consisted of T cells isolated from PBMCs. The receptors stem from a human donor in good health.

This rearrangement joins TRBV28 to TRBJ2-5; TRBD1 matches 8 bases. Germline CDR1 is MDHEN and CDR2 is SYDVKM. Trimming at V came to 5 bases and at J to 0 bases, leaving 11 bases not matched to a gene. The CDR3 extends over 17 amino acids. Here the CDR3 reads CASSRYPDRVNQETQYF. CDR3 nucleotide sequence: TGTGCCAGCAGTCGATACCCGGACAGGGTGAACCAAGAGACCCAGTACTTC.

The rearrangement joins TRBV9 to TRBJ2-1, with TRBD2 identical over 15 bases. In germline, CDR1 is SGDLS, CDR2 YYNGEE. This CDR3 spans 20 amino acids. The trim removed 0 bases at V and 0 bases at J, leaving 7 bases unmatched. CDR3 amino acids: CASSVVGLAGGMGSYNEQFF. DNA for the CDR3: TGTGCCAGCAGCGTAGTTGGACTAGCGGGGGGGATGGGCTCCTACAATGAGCAGTTCTTC.